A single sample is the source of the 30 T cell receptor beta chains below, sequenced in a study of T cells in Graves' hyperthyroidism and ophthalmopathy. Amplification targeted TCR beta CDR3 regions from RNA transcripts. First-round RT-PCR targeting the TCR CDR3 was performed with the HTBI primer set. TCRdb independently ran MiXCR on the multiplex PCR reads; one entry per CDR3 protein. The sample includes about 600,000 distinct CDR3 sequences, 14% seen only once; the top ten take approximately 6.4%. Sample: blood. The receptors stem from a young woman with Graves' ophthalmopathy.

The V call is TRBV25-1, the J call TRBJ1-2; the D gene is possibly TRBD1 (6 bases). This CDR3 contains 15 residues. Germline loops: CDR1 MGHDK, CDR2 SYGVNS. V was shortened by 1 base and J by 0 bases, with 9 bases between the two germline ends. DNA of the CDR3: TGTGCCAGCAGTGAATCGACAGGACCTAACTATGGCTACACCTTC. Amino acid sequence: CASSESTGPNYGYTF.

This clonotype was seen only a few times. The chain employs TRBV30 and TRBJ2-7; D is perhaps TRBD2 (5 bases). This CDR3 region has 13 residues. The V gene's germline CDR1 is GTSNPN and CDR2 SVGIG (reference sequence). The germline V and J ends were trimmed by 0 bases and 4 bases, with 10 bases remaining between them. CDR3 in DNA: TGTGCCTGGAGTGTACTCGGAGGTTACGAGCAGTACTTC. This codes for CAWSVLGGYEQYF.

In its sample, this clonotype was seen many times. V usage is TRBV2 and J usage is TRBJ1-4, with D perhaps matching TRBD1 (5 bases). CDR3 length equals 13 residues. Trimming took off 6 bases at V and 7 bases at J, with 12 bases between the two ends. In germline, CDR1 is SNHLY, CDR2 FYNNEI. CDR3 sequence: CASSAVGGEKLFF. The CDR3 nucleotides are TGTGCCAGCAGCGCCGTTGGGGGTGAAAAACTGTTTTTT.

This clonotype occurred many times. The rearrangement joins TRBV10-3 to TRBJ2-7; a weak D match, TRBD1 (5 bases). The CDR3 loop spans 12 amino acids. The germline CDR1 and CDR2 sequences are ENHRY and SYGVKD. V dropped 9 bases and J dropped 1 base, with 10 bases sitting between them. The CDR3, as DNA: TGTGCCATTACAGGCGATTCCTACGAGCAGTACTTC. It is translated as CAITGDSYEQYF.

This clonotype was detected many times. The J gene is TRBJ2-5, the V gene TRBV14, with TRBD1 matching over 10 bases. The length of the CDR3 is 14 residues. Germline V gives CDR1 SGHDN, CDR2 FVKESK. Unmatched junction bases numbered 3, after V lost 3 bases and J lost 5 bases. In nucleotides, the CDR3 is TGTGCCAGCAGCCAGCGGACAGGGGGGGAGACCCAGTACTTC. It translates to CASSQRTGGETQYF. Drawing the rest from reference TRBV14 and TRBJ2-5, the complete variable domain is EAGVTQFPSHSVIEKGQTVTLRCDPISGHDNLYWYRRVMGKEIKFLLHFVKESKQDESGMPNNRFLAERTGGTYSTLKVQPAELEDSGVYFCASSQRTGGETQYFGPGTRLLVL.

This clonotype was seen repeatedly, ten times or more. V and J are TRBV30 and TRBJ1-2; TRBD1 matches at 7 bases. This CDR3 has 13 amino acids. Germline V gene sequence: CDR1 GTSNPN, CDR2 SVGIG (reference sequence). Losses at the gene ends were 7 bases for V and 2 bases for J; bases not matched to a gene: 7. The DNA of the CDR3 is TGTGCCTCGGAGGGACAGCAAAACTATGGCTACACCTTC. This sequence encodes CASEGQQNYGYTF.

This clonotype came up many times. For the CDR3, the DNA is TGTGCCAGTAGCCAGGGGACAGTGGGGAACACTGAAGCTTTCTTT. Amino acid sequence: CASSQGTVGNTEAFF. The chain is built from TRBV19 and TRBJ1-1, with TRBD1 matching over 7 bases. The V gene end was trimmed by 6 bases and the J gene end by 1 base; junction bases not matched to a gene: 8. CDR1 and CDR2 from the germline V gene are LNHDA and SQIVND (reference sequence). The CDR3 runs to 15 residues. The full variable domain, its missing parts supplied by reference TRBV19 and TRBJ1-1, is DGGITQSPKYLFRKEGQNVTLSCEQNLNHDAMYWYRQDPGQGLRLIYYSQIVNDFQKGDIAEGYSVSREKKESFPLTVTSAQKNPTAFYLCASSQGTVGNTEAFFGQGTRLTVV.

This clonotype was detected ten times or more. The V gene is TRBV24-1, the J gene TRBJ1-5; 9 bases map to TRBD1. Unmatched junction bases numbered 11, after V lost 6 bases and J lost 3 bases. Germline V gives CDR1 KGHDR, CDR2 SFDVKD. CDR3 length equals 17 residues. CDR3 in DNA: TGTGCCACCAGTTTTGCGGGGGACAGGGTCCTCAATCAGCCCCAGCATTTT. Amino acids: CATSFAGDRVLNQPQHF.

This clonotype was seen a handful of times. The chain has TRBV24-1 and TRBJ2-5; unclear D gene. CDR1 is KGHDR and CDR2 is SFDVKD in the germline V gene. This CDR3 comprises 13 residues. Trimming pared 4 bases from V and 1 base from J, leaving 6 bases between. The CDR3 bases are TGTGCCACCAGTGACCGTGGCCAAGAGACCCAGTACTTC. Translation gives CATSDRGQETQYF.

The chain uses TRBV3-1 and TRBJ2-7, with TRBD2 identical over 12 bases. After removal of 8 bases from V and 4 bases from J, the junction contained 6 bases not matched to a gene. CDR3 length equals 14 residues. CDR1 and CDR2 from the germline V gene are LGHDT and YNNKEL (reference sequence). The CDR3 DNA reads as TGTGCCAGCGAACTAGCGGGAGGAGGTTACGAGCAGTACTTC. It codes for CASELAGGGYEQYF.

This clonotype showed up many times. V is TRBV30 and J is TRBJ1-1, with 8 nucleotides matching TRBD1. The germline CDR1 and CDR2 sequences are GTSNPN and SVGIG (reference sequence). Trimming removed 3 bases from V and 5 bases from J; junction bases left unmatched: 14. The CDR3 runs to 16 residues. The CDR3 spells CAWRLGGQGAGTEAFF. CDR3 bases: TGTGCCTGGAGGTTGGGAGGGCAGGGGGCCGGAACTGAAGCTTTCTTT. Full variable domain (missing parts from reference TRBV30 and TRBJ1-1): SQTIHQWPATLVQPVGSPLSLECTVEGTSNPNLYWYRQAAGRGLQLLFYSVGIGQISSEVPQNLSASRPQDRQFILSSKKLLLSDSGFYLCAWRLGGQGAGTEAFFGQGTRLTVV.

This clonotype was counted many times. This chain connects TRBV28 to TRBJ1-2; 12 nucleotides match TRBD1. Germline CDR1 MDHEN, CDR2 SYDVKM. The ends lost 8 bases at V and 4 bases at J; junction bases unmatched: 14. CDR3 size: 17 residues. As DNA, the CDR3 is TGTGCCAGCCACCCGACCGGGACAGGGGGCGTTCTCTATGGCTACACCTTC. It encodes CASHPTGTGGVLYGYTF.

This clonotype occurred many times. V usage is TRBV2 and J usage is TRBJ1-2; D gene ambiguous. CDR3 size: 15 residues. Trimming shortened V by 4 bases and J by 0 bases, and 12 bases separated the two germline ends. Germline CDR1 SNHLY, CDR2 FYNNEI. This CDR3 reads CASSGARLANYGYTF. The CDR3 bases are TGTGCCAGCAGTGGGGCGCGGTTGGCTAACTATGGCTACACCTTC.

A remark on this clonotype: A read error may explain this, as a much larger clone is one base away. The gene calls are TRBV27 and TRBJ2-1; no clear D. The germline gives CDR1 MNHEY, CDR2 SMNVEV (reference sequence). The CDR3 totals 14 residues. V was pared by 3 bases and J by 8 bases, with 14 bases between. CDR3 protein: CASSFKSVLDEQFF. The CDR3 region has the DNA TGTGCCAGCAGTTTTAAGAGTGTACTCGATGAGCAGTTCTTC.

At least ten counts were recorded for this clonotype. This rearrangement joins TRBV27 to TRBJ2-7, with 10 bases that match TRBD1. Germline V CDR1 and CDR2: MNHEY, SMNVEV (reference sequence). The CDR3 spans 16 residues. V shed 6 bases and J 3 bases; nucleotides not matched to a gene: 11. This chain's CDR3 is CASSQSGTGVHYEQYF. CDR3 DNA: TGTGCCAGCAGCCAATCCGGGACAGGGGTCCACTACGAGCAGTACTTC.

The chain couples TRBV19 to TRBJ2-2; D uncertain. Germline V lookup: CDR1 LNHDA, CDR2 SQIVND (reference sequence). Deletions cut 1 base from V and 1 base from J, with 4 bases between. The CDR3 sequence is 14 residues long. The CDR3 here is CASSIAGNTGELFF. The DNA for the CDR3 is TGTGCCAGTAGTATAGCAGGGAACACCGGGGAGCTGTTTTTT.

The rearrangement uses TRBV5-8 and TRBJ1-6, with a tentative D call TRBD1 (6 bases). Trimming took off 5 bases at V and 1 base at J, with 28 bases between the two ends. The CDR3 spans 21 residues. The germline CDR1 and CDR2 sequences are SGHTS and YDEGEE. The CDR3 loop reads CASSRGRGGRLLPSYNSPLHF. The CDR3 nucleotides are TGTGCCAGCAGTCGAGGACGGGGGGGGCGTTTATTGCCATCCTATAATTCACCCCTCCACTTT.

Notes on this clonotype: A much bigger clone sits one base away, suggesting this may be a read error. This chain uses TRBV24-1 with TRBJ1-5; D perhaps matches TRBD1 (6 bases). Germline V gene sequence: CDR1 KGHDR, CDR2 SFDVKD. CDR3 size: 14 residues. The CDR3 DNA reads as TGTGCCACCAGTGACCCACAGGGAAGTCAGCCCGAGCATTTT. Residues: CATSDPQGSQPEHF.

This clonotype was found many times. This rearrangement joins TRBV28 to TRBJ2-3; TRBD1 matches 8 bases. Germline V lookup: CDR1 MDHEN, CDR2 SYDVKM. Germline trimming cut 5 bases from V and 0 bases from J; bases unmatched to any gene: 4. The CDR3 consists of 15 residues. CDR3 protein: CASSKGQASTDTQYF. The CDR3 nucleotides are TGTGCCAGCAGTAAGGGACAGGCCAGCACAGATACGCAGTATTTT.

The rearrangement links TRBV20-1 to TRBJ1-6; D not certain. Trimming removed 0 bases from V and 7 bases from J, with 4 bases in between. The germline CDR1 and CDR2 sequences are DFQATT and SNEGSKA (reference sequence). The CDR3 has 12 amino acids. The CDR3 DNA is TGCAGTGCTAGAGAACCCAATTCACCCCTCCACTTT. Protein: CSAREPNSPLHF.

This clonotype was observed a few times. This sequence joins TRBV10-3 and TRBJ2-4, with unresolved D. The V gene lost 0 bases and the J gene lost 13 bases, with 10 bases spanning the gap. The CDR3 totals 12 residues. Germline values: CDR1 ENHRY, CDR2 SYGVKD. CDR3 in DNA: TGTGCCATCAGTGAGTCTTCGGCCGTACAGTACTTC. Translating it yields CAISESSAVQYF.

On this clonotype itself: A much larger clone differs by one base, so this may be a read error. CDR3 loop: CASSLVAGLAGGEDEQFF. The CDR3 DNA reads as TGTGCCAGCAGCTTAGTGGCGGGACTAGCGGGAGGGGAGGATGAGCAGTTCTTC. The chain has TRBV7-9 and TRBJ2-1, with 16 positions matching TRBD2. The CDR3 extends over 18 amino acids. CDR1 SEHNR and CDR2 FQNEAQ come from the germline V gene (reference sequence). The junction had 8 bases not matched to a gene; V was cut back by 1 base and J by 8 bases. The full variable domain, with the rest looked up from reference TRBV7-9 and TRBJ2-1, is DTGVSQNPRHKITKRGQNVTFRCDPISEHNRLYWYRQTLGQGPEFLTYFQNEAQLEKSRLLSDRFSAERPKGSFSTLEIQRTEQGDSAMYLCASSLVAGLAGGEDEQFFGPGTRLTVL.

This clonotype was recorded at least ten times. This chain's CDR3 is CASAQISYEQYF. The CDR3 DNA reads as TGTGCCAGCGCGCAGATCTCCTACGAGCAGTACTTC. This chain uses TRBV18 with TRBJ2-7; D gene unclear. CDR1 is KGHSH, CDR2 LQKENI, per germline. The CDR3 covers 12 residues. The V end was cut by 8 bases, the J end by 0 bases, with 8 bases between. Based on the CDR3 plus reference TRBV18 and TRBJ2-7, the full variable domain is NAGVMQNPRHLVRRRGQEARLRCSPMKGHSHVYWYRQLPEEGLKFMVYLQKENIIDESGMPKERFSAEFPKEGPSILRIQQVVRGDSAAYFCASAQISYEQYFGPGTRLTVT.

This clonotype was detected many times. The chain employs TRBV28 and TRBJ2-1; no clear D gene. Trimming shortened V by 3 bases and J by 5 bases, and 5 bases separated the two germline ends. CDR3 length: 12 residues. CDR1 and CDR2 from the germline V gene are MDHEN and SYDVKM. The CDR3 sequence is CASSFGDNEQFF. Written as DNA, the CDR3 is TGTGCCAGCAGTTTCGGAGACAATGAGCAGTTCTTC.

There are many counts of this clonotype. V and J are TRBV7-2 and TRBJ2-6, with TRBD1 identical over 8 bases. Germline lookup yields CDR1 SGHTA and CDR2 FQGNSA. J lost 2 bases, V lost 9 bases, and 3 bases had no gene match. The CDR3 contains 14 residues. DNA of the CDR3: TGTGCCAGTATGACAGGGGCTGGGGCCAACGTCCTGACTTTC. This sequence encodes CASMTGAGANVLTF.

This CDR3 reads CASSELLAGEGPNTGELFF. The CDR3 nucleotides are TGTGCCAGCAGCGAACTACTAGCGGGAGAGGGCCCGAACACCGGGGAGCTGTTTTTT. The chain combines TRBV5-6 with TRBJ2-2; 11 bases are shared with TRBD2. The CDR3 extends over 19 amino acids. Germline values: CDR1 SGHDT, CDR2 YYEEEE. The V segment lost 4 bases and the J segment 0 bases; nucleotides outside the gene matches: 11.

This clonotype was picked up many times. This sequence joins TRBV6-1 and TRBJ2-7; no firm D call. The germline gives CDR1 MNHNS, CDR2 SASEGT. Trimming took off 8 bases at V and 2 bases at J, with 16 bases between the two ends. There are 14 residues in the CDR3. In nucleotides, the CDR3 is TGTGCCAGCGGTAGGGCAGACGGCCCCTACGAGCAGTACTTC. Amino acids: CASGRADGPYEQYF.

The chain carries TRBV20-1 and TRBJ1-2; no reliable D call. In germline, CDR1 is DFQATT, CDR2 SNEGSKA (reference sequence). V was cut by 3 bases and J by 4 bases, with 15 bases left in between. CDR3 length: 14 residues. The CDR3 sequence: CSASPQRTLYGYTF. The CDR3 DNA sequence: TGCAGTGCTAGCCCTCAGCGGACCCTCTATGGCTACACCTTC.

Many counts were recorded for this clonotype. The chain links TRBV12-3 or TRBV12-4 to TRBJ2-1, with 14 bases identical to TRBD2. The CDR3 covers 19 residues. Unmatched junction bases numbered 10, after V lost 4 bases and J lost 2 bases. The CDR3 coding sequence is TGTGCCAGCAGTTCCCCCGGGACTAGCGGGAGATACCCCTACAATGAGCAGTTCTTC. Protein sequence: CASSSPGTSGRYPYNEQFF.

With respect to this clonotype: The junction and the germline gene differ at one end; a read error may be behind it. The chain's CDR3 is CASSLDIPGEQYF. The CDR3 DNA follows: TGTGCCAGTAGTTTAGACATACCAGGGGAGCAGTACTTC. This chain joins TRBV19 and TRBJ2-7; D perhaps matches TRBD1 (5 bases). Germline loops: CDR1 LNHDA, CDR2 SQIVND (reference sequence). The CDR3 spans 13 residues.